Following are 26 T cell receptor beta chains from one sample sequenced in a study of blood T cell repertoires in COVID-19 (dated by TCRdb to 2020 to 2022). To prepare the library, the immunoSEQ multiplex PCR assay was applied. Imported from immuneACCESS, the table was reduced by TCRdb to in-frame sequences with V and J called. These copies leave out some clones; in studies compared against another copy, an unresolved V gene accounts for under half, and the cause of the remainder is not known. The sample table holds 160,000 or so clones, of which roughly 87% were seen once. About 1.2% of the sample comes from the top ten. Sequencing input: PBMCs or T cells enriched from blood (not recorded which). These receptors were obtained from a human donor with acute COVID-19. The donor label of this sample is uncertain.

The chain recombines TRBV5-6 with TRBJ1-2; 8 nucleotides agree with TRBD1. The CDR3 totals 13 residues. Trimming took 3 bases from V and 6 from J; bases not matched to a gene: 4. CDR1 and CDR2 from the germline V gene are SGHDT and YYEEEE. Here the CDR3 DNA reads TGTGCCAGCAGCTCGGACAGGGCCGATGGCTACACCTTC. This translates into CASSSDRADGYTF.

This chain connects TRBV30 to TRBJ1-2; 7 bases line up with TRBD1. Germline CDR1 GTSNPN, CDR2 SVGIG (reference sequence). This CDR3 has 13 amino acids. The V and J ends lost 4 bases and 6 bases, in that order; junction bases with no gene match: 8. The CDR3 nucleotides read TGTGCCTGGAATCCCAGGGGGATTGATGGCTACACCTTC. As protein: CAWNPRGIDGYTF.

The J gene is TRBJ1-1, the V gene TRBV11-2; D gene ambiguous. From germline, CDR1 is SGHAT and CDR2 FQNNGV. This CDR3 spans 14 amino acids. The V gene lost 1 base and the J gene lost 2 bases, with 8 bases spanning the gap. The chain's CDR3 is CASSLVSGNTEAFF. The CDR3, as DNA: TGTGCCAGCAGCTTAGTTTCAGGTAACACTGAAGCTTTCTTT.

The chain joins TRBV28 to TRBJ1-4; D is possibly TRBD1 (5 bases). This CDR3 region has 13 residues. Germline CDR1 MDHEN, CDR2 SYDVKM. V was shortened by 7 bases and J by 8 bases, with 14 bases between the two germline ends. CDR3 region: CASTGAGEEKLFF. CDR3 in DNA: TGTGCCAGCACTGGGGCAGGAGAGGAAAAACTGTTTTTT.

The CDR3 loop is CASSVGEQGGDEKLFF. In DNA form, the CDR3 reads TGTGCCAGCAGCGTAGGGGAACAGGGGGGAGATGAAAAACTGTTTTTT. The V call is TRBV9, the J call TRBJ1-4; 8 nucleotides line up with TRBD1. This CDR3 region has 16 residues. Germline assignment: CDR1 SGDLS and CDR2 YYNGEE. The V gene end was trimmed by 0 bases and the J gene end by 6 bases; junction bases not matched to a gene: 7.

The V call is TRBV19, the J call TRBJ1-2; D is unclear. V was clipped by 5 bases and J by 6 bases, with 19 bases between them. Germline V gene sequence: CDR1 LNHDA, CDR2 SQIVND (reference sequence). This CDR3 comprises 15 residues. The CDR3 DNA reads TGTGCCAGTAGTCGTATGGGAGGGCGACTAGATGGCTACACCTTC. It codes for CASSRMGGRLDGYTF. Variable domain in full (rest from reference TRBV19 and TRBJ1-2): DGGITQSPKYLFRKEGQNVTLSCEQNLNHDAMYWYRQDPGQGLRLIYYSQIVNDFQKGDIAEGYSVSREKKESFPLTVTSAQKNPTAFYLCASSRMGGRLDGYTFGSGTRLTVV.

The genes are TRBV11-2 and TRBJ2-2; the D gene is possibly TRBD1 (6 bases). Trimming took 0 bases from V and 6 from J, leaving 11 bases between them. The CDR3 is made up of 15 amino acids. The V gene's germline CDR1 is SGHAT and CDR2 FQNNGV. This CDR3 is CASSLDPGAAGELFF. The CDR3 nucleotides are TGTGCCAGCAGCTTAGATCCAGGGGCCGCCGGGGAGCTGTTTTTT.

In nucleotides, the CDR3 is TGTGCCAGCAGTTTTTCGCAGGGCTTAGTGGTTGAAAAACTGTTTTTT. This gives the protein CASSFSQGLVVEKLFF. V gene TRBV27 combines with J gene TRBJ1-4; maybe TRBD1 (5 bases). Per the germline V gene, CDR1 is MNHEY and CDR2 is SMNVEV (reference sequence). Trimming removed 3 bases from V and 7 bases from J, with 18 bases in between. This CDR3 contains 16 residues. The whole variable domain, filled in from reference TRBV27 and TRBJ1-4, reads EAQVTQNPRYLITVTGKKLTVTCSQNMNHEYMSWYRQDPGLGLRQIYYSMNVEVTDKGDVPEGYKVSRKEKRNFPLILESPSPNQTSLYFCASSFSQGLVVEKLFFGSGTQLSVL.

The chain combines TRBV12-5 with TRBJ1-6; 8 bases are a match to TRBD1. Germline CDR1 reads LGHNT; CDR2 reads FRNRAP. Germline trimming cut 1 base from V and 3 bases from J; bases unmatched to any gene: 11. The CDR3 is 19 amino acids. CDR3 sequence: CASGLAGTGGVYYNSPLHF. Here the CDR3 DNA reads TGTGCTAGTGGTTTGGCAGGGACAGGAGGGGTCTACTATAATTCACCCCTCCACTTT.

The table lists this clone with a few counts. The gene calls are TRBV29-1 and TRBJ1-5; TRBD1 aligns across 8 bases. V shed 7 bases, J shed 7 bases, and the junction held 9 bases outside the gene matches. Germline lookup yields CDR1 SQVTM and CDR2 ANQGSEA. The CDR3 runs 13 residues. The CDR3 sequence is CSADGQGGQPQHF. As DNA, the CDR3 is TGCAGCGCCGATGGACAGGGCGGCCAGCCCCAGCATTTT.

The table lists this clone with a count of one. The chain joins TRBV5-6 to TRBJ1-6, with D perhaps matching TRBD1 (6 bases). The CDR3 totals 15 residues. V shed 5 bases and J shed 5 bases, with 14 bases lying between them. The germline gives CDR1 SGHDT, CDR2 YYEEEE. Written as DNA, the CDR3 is TGTGCCAGCAGTCCCCAGGGGCGTAATAATTCACCCCTCCACTTT. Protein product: CASSPQGRNNSPLHF.

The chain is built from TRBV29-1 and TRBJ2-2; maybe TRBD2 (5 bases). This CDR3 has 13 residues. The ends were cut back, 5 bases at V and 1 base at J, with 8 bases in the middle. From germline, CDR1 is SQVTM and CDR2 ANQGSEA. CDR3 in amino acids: CSVSGGNTGELFF. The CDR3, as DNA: TGCAGCGTTAGCGGTGGGAACACCGGGGAGCTGTTTTTT.

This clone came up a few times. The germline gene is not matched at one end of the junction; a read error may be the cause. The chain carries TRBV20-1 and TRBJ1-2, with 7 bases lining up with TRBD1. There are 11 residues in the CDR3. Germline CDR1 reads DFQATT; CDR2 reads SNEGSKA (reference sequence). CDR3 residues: CSARDRGQSLF. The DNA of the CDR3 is TGCAGTGCTAGAGATAGGGGACAGTCTCTCTTC.

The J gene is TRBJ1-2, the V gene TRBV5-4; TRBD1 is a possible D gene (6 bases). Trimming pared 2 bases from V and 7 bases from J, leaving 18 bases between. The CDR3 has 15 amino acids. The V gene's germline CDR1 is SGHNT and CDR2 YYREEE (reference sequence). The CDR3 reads CASSFQGFGDSGYTF. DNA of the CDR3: TGTGCCAGCAGCTTCCAGGGGTTCGGTGATTCTGGCTACACCTTC.

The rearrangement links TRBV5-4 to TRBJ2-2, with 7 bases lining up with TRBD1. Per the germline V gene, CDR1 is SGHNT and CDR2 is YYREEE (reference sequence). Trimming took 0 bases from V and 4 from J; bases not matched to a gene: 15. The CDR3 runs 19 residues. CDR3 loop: CASSLGLTGASLGTGELFF. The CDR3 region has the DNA TGTGCCAGCAGCTTGGGCCTAACAGGGGCCTCTCTGGGCACCGGGGAGCTGTTTTTT.

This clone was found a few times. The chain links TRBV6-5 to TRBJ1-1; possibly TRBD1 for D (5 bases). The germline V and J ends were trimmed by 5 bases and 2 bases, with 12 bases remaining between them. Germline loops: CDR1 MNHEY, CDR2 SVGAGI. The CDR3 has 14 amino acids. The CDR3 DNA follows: TGTGCCAGCAGTCACGGGAGGGGCAACACTGAAGCTTTCTTT. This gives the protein CASSHGRGNTEAFF.

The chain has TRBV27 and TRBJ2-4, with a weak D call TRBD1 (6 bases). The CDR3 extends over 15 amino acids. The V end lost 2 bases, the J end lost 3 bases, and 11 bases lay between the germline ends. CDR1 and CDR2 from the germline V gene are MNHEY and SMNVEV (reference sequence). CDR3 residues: CASSLQGLGKNIQYF. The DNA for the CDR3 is TGTGCCAGCAGTTTACAGGGGCTAGGCAAAAACATTCAGTACTTC.

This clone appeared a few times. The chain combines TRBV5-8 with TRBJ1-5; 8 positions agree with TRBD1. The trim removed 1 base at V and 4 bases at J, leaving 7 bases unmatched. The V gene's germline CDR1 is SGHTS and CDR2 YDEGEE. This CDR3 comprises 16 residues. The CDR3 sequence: CASSLFRNRGNQPQHF. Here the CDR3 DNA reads TGTGCCAGCAGCTTGTTTCGCAACAGGGGGAATCAGCCCCAGCATTTT.

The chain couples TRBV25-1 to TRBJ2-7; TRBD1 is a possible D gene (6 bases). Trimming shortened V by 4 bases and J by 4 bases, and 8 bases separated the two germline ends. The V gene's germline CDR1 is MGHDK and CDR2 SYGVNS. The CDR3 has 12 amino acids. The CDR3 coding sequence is TGTGCCAGCAGTGTAGACAGGTACGAGCAGTACTTC. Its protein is CASSVDRYEQYF.

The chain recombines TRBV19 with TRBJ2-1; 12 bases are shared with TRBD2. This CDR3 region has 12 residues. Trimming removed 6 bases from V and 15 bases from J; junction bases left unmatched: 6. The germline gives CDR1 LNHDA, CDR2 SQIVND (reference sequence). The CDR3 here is CASSLGLAGPFF. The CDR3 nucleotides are TGTGCCAGTAGCCTCGGACTAGCGGGGCCGTTCTTC.

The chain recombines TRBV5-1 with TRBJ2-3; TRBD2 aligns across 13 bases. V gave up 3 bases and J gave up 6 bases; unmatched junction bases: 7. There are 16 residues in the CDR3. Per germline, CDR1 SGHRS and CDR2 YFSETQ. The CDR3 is CASSWGLAGTLDTQYF. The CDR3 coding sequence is TGCGCCAGCAGCTGGGGACTAGCGGGGACGCTGGATACGCAGTATTTT.

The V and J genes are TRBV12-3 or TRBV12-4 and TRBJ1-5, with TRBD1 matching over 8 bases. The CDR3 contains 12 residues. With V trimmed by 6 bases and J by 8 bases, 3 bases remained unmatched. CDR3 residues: CASSPTGEPQHF. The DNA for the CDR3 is TGTGCCAGCAGCCCGACAGGGGAGCCCCAGCATTTT.

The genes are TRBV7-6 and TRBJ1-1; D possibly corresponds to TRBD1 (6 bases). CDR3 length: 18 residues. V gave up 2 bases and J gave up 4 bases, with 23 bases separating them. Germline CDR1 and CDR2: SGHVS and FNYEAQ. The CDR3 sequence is CASSLQVSGAGRSTEAFF. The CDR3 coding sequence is TGTGCCAGCAGCTTACAAGTCTCAGGGGCAGGTCGAAGCACTGAAGCTTTCTTT.

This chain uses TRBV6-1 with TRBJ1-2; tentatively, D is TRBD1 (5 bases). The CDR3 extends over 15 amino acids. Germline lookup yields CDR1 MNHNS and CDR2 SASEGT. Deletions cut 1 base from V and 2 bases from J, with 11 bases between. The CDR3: CASSEGGRVNYGYTF. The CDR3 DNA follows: TGTGCCAGCAGTGAAGGTGGCAGGGTCAACTATGGCTACACCTTC.

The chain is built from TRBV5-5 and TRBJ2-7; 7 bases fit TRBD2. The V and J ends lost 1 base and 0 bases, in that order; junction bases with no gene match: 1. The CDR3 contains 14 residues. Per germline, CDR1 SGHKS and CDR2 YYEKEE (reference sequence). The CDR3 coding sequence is TGTGCCAGCAGCTTGCGGGGGGACTCCTACGAGCAGTACTTC. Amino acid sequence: CASSLRGDSYEQYF. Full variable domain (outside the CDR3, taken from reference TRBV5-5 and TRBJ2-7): DAGVTQSPTHLIKTRGQQVTLRCSPISGHKSVSWYQQVLGQGPQFIFQYYEKEERGRGNFPDRFSARQFPNYSSELNVNALLLGDSALYLCASSLRGDSYEQYFGPGTRLTVT.

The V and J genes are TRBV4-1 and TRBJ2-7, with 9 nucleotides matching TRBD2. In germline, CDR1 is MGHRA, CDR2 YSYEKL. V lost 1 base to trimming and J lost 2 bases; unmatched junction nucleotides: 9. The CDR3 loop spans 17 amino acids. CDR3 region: CASSQVGSGGLPYEQYF. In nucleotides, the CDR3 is TGCGCCAGCAGCCAAGTGGGGAGCGGGGGGCTTCCCTACGAGCAGTACTTC.